Listed below are T cell receptor beta chains from one sample, sequenced in a study of cytomegalovirus exposure and HLA in healthy donors. Sequencing was performed with immunoSEQ multiplex PCR; in TCRdb, only in-frame clones are kept and a portion is missing. Among tens of thousands of clones listed, roughly 82% were seen once. Specimen: PBMCs. These receptor sequences come from a man younger than 45 in good health and CMV-seropositive. Both conserved end residues are part of each CDR3. Each record gives: D gene, J gene, V gene, clone size, CDR3 protein, CDR3 DNA. D genes are given only for firm matches. A clone size is listed for some rows: how often the clone was seen (once, few, many), or a class if it is expanded.

d_gene: TRBD1
j_gene: TRBJ1-4
v_gene: TRBV27
abundance: -
CDR3aa: CASSPRRGGTGSEKLFF
CDR3nt: TGTGCCAGCAGTCCCCGCAGGGGCGGGACAGGGAGTGAAAAACTGTTTTTT

d_gene: TRBD1
j_gene: TRBJ1-4
v_gene: TRBV6-6
abundance: -
CDR3aa: CASSWTGVNEKLFF
CDR3nt: TGTGCCAGCAGTTGGACAGGGGTTAATGAAAAACTGTTTTTT

d_gene: TRBD1
j_gene: TRBJ2-7
v_gene: TRBV27
abundance: -
CDR3aa: CASSPPDRVTPEQYF
CDR3nt: TGTGCCAGCAGCCCCCCGGACAGGGTAACGCCCGAGCAGTACTTC

d_gene: TRBD2
j_gene: TRBJ2-1
v_gene: TRBV6-5
abundance: -
CDR3aa: CASSWGLAAYNEQFF
CDR3nt: TGTGCCAGCAGTTGGGGACTAGCGGCTTACAATGAGCAGTTCTTC

d_gene: -
j_gene: TRBJ2-7
v_gene: TRBV28
abundance: -
CDR3aa: CASTRGPYEQYF
CDR3nt: TGTGCCAGCACCCGCGGGCCCTACGAGCAGTACTTC

d_gene: -
j_gene: TRBJ2-1
v_gene: TRBV7-9
abundance: -
CDR3aa: CASSQRANNEQFF
CDR3nt: TGTGCCAGCAGCCAACGCGCGAACAATGAGCAGTTCTTC

d_gene: TRBD1
j_gene: TRBJ2-7
v_gene: TRBV29-1
abundance: -
CDR3aa: CSVVGTGIYEQYF
CDR3nt: TGCAGCGTTGTCGGGACAGGGATTTACGAGCAGTACTTC

d_gene: -
j_gene: TRBJ2-7
v_gene: TRBV2
abundance: -
CDR3aa: CATGERVLYEQYF
CDR3nt: TGTGCCACCGGAGAGCGGGTTCTCTACGAGCAGTACTTC

d_gene: -
j_gene: TRBJ2-1
v_gene: TRBV28
abundance: -
CDR3aa: CASKGLGRGWFF
CDR3nt: TGTGCCAGCAAGGGGCTGGGCCGAGGATGGTTCTTC

d_gene: TRBD2
j_gene: TRBJ2-7
v_gene: TRBV5-5
abundance: -
CDR3aa: CASSSGTRGLYEQYF
CDR3nt: TGTGCCAGCAGTTCCGGGACTAGGGGTCTCTACGAGCAGTACTTC

d_gene: TRBD2
j_gene: TRBJ2-2
v_gene: TRBV7-2
abundance: -
CDR3aa: CASSLVAGVNTGELFF
CDR3nt: TGTGCCAGCAGCTTAGTAGCGGGAGTAAACACCGGGGAGCTGTTTTTT

d_gene: TRBD2
j_gene: TRBJ2-1
v_gene: TRBV27
abundance: -
CDR3aa: CASSLIGQAGARYEQFF
CDR3nt: TGTGCCAGCAGTTTAATTGGCCAAGCGGGAGCTCGGTATGAGCAGTTCTTC

d_gene: TRBD2
j_gene: TRBJ2-3
v_gene: TRBV4-2
abundance: -
CDR3aa: CASSLPPPPLAGDTQYF
CDR3nt: TGTGCCAGCAGCCTCCCCCCCCCACCACTAGCGGGAGATACGCAGTATTTT

d_gene: -
j_gene: TRBJ2-7
v_gene: TRBV4-1
abundance: -
CDR3aa: CASSQTETNIHEQYF
CDR3nt: TGCGCCAGCAGCCAGACAGAGACCAATATCCACGAGCAGTACTTC

d_gene: TRBD2
j_gene: TRBJ2-7
v_gene: TRBV7-8
abundance: -
CDR3aa: CASSSGLAGLSKYEQYF
CDR3nt: TGTGCCAGCAGCTCGGGACTAGCGGGATTGTCCAAATACGAGCAGTACTTC

d_gene: TRBD1
j_gene: TRBJ1-1
v_gene: TRBV7-8
abundance: -
CDR3aa: CASSSAAIDRAF
CDR3nt: TGTGCCAGCAGCTCGGCCGCAATCGACAGGGCTTTT

d_gene: -
j_gene: TRBJ2-2
v_gene: TRBV25-1
abundance: -
CDR3aa: CASSGGGGQGSIRELFF
CDR3nt: TGTGCCAGCAGTGGAGGGGGGGGTCAGGGTAGTATCCGGGAGCTGTTTTTT

d_gene: -
j_gene: TRBJ1-5
v_gene: TRBV2
abundance: -
CDR3aa: CASSGELSNQPQHF
CDR3nt: TGTGCCAGCAGTGGGGAGTTGAGCAATCAGCCCCAGCATTTT

d_gene: -
j_gene: TRBJ1-6
v_gene: TRBV14
abundance: -
CDR3aa: CASSQGGAYNSPLHF
CDR3nt: TGTGCCAGCAGCCAAGGAGGAGCCTATAATTCACCCCTCCACTTT

d_gene: -
j_gene: TRBJ1-5
v_gene: TRBV9
abundance: -
CDR3aa: CASSVGTGHPWSNQPQHF
CDR3nt: TGTGCCAGCAGCGTAGGAACAGGGCACCCATGGAGCAATCAGCCCCAGCATTTT

d_gene: TRBD2
j_gene: TRBJ2-1
v_gene: TRBV7-9
abundance: once
CDR3aa: CASSLMELAGEGDEQFF
CDR3nt: TGTGCCAGCAGCTTAATGGAACTAGCGGGAGAGGGCGATGAGCAGTTCTTC

d_gene: TRBD1
j_gene: TRBJ2-1
v_gene: TRBV5-1
abundance: -
CDR3aa: CASSRSQGAYNEQFF
CDR3nt: TGCGCCAGCAGCCGTTCCCAGGGGGCCTACAATGAGCAGTTCTTC

d_gene: TRBD2
j_gene: TRBJ2-1
v_gene: TRBV30
abundance: -
CDR3aa: CAWRLAGVYEQFF
CDR3nt: TGTGCCTGGAGACTAGCGGGAGTATATGAGCAGTTCTTC

d_gene: -
j_gene: TRBJ2-2
v_gene: TRBV10-3
abundance: few
CDR3aa: CAIREQHTGELFF
CDR3nt: TGTGCCATCCGGGAACAGCACACCGGGGAGCTGTTTTTT

d_gene: TRBD2
j_gene: TRBJ2-1
v_gene: TRBV7-9
abundance: -
CDR3aa: CASQPPLAGGPGNEQFF
CDR3nt: TGTGCCAGCCAGCCCCCCTTAGCGGGAGGGCCGGGGAATGAGCAGTTCTTC

d_gene: -
j_gene: TRBJ2-3
v_gene: TRBV14
abundance: -
CDR3aa: CASSQGRGSDMQYF
CDR3nt: TGTGCCAGCAGCCAAGGGAGGGGTTCGGATATGCAGTATTTT

d_gene: -
j_gene: TRBJ2-3
v_gene: TRBV10-1
abundance: once
CDR3aa: CASSLPGSDTQYF
CDR3nt: TGCGCCAGCAGTCTTCCAGGGTCAGATACGCAGTATTTT

d_gene: -
j_gene: TRBJ1-5
v_gene: TRBV5-4
abundance: -
CDR3aa: CASSPRTGPRSQPQHF
CDR3nt: TGTGCCAGCAGCCCTAGAACAGGGCCTCGTTCTCAGCCCCAGCATTTT

d_gene: TRBD2
j_gene: TRBJ2-1
v_gene: TRBV6-6
abundance: once
CDR3aa: CASSYGGVHNEQFF
CDR3nt: TGTGCCAGCAGTTATGGGGGGGTTCACAATGAGCAGTTCTTC

d_gene: -
j_gene: TRBJ2-7
v_gene: TRBV7-2
abundance: -
CDR3aa: CASSRSYEQYF
CDR3nt: TGTGCCAGCAGCCGCTCCTACGAGCAGTACTTC

d_gene: TRBD1
j_gene: TRBJ2-5
v_gene: TRBV28
abundance: -
CDR3aa: CASSADRGDQETQYF
CDR3nt: TGTGCCAGCAGTGCTGACAGGGGCGACCAAGAGACCCAGTACTTC

d_gene: -
j_gene: TRBJ2-6
v_gene: TRBV4-1
abundance: -
CDR3aa: CASSQDSGGVGANVLTF
CDR3nt: TGCGCCAGCAGCCAAGATTCGGGGGGCGTTGGCGCCAACGTCCTGACTTTC

d_gene: -
j_gene: TRBJ1-5
v_gene: TRBV2
abundance: -
CDR3aa: CASRNNGAQHF
CDR3nt: TGTGCCAGCAGGAATAACGGGGCCCAGCATTTT

d_gene: TRBD1
j_gene: TRBJ1-1
v_gene: TRBV18
abundance: -
CDR3aa: CASSPTGGNTEAFF
CDR3nt: TGTGCCAGCTCACCGACAGGGGGGAACACTGAAGCTTTCTTT

d_gene: TRBD1
j_gene: TRBJ1-5
v_gene: TRBV19
abundance: -
CDR3aa: CASSIRGRIGQGDSNQPQHF
CDR3nt: TGTGCCAGTAGTATTCGGGGGAGAATTGGACAGGGCGATAGCAATCAGCCCCAGCATTTT

d_gene: -
j_gene: TRBJ2-2
v_gene: TRBV2
abundance: -
CDR3aa: CATTGLVDTGELFF
CDR3nt: TGTGCCACCACGGGTCTGGTTGACACCGGGGAGCTGTTTTTT

d_gene: -
j_gene: TRBJ2-7
v_gene: TRBV5-1
abundance: -
CDR3aa: CASSLVAGSVYEQYF
CDR3nt: TGCGCCAGCAGCTTGGTTGCGGGGTCCGTATACGAGCAGTACTTC

d_gene: -
j_gene: TRBJ2-1
v_gene: TRBV28
abundance: -
CDR3aa: CASSLWGEGSYNEQFF
CDR3nt: TGTGCCAGCAGTTTGTGGGGGGAAGGCTCCTACAATGAGCAGTTCTTC

d_gene: TRBD1
j_gene: TRBJ2-7
v_gene: TRBV9
abundance: -
CDR3aa: CASSSTTGIGEQYF
CDR3nt: TGTGCCAGCAGCTCTACGACAGGGATCGGCGAGCAGTACTTC

d_gene: TRBD1
j_gene: TRBJ1-6
v_gene: TRBV30
abundance: -
CDR3aa: CAWIRDRTNSPLHF
CDR3nt: TGTGCCTGGATACGGGACAGAACAAATTCACCCCTCCACTTT

d_gene: -
j_gene: TRBJ2-7
v_gene: TRBV7-7
abundance: -
CDR3aa: CASSAGLLAYEQYF
CDR3nt: TGTGCCAGCAGTGCGGGACTTCTAGCCTACGAGCAGTACTTC

d_gene: TRBD2
j_gene: TRBJ2-1
v_gene: TRBV2
abundance: once
CDR3aa: CARTGLAERGQFF
CDR3nt: TGTGCCAGAACGGGACTAGCGGAGAGGGGGCAGTTCTTC

d_gene: -
j_gene: TRBJ2-7
v_gene: TRBV27
abundance: -
CDR3aa: CASSYLRDSYEQYF
CDR3nt: TGTGCCAGCAGTTACCTAAGAGACAGCTACGAGCAGTACTTC